This section outlines one TCR beta chain sequence together with its context. Its cognate antigen is unknown. These data belong to a study of OX40 agonist ivuxolimab in advanced cancers. Overall study: Patients' therapy was ivuxolimab, an antibody that acts as an agonist of OX40 (CD134). Findings and limits, study-wide: Mean expanded clone counts were higher in CD8+ than CD4+ T cells. The authors did not determine the antigen specificity of the expanded peripheral T cells.

Generated by immunoSEQ multiplex PCR, the TCRdb table keeps only in-frame clones and is missing some. The sample has approximately 74,000 clones, 75% to 90% seen once. This CDR3 contains 13 residues. Trimming pared 3 bases from V and 5 bases from J, leaving 10 bases between. Germline CDR1 LNHDA, CDR2 SQIVND (reference sequence). Sequences were derived from CD4+ or CD8+ T cells sorted from blood, sampled in a trial of the OX40 agonist ivuxolimab. The V gene is TRBV19, the J gene TRBJ2-5; D is ambiguous. The source is an adult with an advanced solid tumor such as melanoma, head and neck, liver or kidney cancer. CDR3 loop: CASSMGLWETQYF. The CDR3 bases are TGTGCCAGTAGTATGGGGTTGTGGGAGACCCAGTACTTC.